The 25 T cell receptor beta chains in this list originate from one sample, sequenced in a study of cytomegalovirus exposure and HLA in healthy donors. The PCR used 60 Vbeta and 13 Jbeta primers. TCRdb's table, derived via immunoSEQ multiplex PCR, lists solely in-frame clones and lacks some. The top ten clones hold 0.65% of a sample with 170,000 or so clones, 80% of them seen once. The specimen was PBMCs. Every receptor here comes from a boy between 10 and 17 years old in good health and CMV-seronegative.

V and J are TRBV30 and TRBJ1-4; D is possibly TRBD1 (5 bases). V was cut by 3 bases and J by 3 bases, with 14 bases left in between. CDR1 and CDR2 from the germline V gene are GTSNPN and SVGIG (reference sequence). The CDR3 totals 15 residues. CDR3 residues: CAWSGHVDPNEKLFF. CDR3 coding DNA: TGTGCCTGGAGCGGACATGTAGACCCTAATGAAAAACTGTTTTTT.

CDR3 amino acids: CASSLEVEGETQYF. CDR3 nucleotide sequence: TGCGCCAGCAGCTTGGAGGTGGAGGGAGAGACCCAGTACTTC. The J gene is TRBJ2-5, the V gene TRBV5-1, with D maybe TRBD2 (6 bases). V lost 0 bases, J lost 4 bases, and 10 bases lay in between. The CDR3 sequence is 14 residues long. Looked up from germline, CDR1 is SGHRS and CDR2 is YFSETQ.

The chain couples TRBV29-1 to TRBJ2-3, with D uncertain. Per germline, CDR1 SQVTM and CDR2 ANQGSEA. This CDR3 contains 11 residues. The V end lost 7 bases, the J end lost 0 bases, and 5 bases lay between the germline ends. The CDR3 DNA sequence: TGCAGCGCCTACAGCACAGATACGCAGTATTTT. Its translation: CSAYSTDTQYF.

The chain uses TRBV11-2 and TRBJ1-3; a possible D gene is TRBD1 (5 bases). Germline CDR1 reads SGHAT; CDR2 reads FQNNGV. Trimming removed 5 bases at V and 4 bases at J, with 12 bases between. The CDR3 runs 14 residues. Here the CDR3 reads CASSPWGVGNTIYF. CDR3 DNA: TGTGCCAGCAGCCCTTGGGGCGTGGGAAACACCATATATTTT. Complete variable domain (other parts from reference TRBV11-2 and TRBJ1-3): EAGVAQSPRYKIIEKRQSVAFWCNPISGHATLYWYQQILGQGPKLLIQFQNNGVVDDSQLPKDRFSAERLKGVDSTLKIQPAKLEDSAVYLCASSPWGVGNTIYFGEGSWLTVV.

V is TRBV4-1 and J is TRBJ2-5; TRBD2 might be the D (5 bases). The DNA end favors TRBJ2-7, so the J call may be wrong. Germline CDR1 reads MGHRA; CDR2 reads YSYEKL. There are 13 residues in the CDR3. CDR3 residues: CASSQGTSYEQYF. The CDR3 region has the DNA TGCGCCAGCAGCCAAGGGACTTCCTACGAGCAGTACTTC.

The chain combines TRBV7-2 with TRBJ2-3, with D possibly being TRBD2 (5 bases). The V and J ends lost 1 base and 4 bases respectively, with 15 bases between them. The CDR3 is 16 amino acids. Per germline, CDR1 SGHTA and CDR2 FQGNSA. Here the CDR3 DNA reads TGTGCCAGCAGCTTAGTAGCTCTGAGGGCCCCAGATACGCAGTATTTT. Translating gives CASSLVALRAPDTQYF.

CDR3: CASSVGQGTGELFF. In DNA, the CDR3 is TGCGCCAGCAGCGTGGGACAGGGGACCGGGGAGCTGTTTTTT. The genes are TRBV5-1 and TRBJ2-2, with TRBD1 matching over 10 bases. V trimming: 4 bases; J trimming: 5 bases; junction bases outside the gene matches: 2. This CDR3 is 14 amino acids long. Germline values: CDR1 SGHRS, CDR2 YFSETQ.

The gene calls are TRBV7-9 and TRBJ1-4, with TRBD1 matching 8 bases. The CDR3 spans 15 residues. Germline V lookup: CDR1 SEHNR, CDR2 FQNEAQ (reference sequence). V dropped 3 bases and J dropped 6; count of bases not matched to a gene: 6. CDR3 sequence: CASSFTGGHDEKLFF. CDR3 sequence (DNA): TGTGCCAGCAGCTTTACAGGGGGTCATGATGAAAAACTGTTTTTT.

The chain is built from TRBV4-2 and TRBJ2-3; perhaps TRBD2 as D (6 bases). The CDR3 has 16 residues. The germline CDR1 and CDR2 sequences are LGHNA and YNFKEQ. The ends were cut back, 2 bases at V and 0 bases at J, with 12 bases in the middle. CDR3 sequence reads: CASSQRFAGSTDTQYF. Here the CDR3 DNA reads TGTGCCAGCAGCCAAAGGTTTGCGGGGAGCACAGATACGCAGTATTTT.

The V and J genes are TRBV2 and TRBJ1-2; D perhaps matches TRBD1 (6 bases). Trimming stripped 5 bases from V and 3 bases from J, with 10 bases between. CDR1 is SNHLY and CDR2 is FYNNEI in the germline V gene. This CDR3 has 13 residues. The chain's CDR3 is CASSTGLDYGYTF. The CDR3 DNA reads TGTGCCAGCAGTACAGGGCTGGACTATGGCTACACCTTC.

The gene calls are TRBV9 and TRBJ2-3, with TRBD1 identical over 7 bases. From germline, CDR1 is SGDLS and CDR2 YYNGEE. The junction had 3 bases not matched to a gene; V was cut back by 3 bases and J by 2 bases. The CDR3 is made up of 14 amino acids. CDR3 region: CASSAGQVTDTQYF. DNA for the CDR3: TGTGCCAGCAGCGCCGGACAGGTCACAGATACGCAGTATTTT.

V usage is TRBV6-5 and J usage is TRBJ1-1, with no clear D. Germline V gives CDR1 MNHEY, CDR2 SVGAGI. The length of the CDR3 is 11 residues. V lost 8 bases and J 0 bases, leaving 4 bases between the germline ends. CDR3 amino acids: CASFMNTEAFF. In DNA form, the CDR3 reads TGTGCCAGCTTCATGAACACTGAAGCTTTCTTT.

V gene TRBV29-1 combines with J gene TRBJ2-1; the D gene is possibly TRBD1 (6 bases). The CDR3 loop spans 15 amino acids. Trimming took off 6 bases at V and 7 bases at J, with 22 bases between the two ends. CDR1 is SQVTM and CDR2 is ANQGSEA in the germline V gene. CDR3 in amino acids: CSVETAGVWKNEQFF. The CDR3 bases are TGCAGCGTGGAAACTGCAGGGGTGTGGAAGAATGAGCAGTTCTTC.

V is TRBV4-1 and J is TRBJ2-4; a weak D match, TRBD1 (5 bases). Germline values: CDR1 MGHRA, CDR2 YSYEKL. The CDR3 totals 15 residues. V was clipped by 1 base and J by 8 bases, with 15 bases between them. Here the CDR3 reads CASSQGGLEGDIQYF. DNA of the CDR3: TGCGCCAGCAGCCAAGGGGGCCTCGAAGGAGACATTCAGTACTTC.

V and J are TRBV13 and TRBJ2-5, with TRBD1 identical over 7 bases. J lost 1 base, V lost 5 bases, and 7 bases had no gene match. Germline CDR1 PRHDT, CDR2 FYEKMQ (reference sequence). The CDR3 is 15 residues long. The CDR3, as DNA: TGTGCCAGCAGCCCGTGGGACAGCTCCCAAGAGACCCAGTACTTC. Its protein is CASSPWDSSQETQYF.

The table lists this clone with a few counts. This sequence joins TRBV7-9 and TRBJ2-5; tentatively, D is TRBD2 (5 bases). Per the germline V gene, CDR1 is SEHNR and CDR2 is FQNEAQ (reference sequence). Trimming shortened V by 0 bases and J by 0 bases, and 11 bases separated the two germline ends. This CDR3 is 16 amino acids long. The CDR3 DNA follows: TGTGCCAGCAGCTTAGCGCTGACTATATACCAAGAGACCCAGTACTTC. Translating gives CASSLALTIYQETQYF.

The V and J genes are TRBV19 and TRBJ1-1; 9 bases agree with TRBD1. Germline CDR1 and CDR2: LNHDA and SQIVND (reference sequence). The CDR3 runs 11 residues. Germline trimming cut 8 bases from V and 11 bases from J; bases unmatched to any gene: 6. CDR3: CASGTGWDAFF. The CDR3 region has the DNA TGTGCCAGTGGGACAGGGTGGGATGCTTTCTTT.

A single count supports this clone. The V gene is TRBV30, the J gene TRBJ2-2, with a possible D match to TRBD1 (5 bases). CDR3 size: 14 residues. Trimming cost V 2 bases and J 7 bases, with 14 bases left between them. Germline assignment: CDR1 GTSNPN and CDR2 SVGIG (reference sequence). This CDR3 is CAWSRGAGNGELFF. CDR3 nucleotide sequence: TGTGCCTGGAGTCGCGGAGCAGGGAACGGGGAGCTGTTTTTT.

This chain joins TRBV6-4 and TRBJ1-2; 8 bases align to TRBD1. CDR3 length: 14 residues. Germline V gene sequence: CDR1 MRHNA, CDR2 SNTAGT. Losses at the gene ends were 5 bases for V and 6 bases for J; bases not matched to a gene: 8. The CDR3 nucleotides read TGTGCCAGCAGTAAAACACAGGGGGAGGATGGCTACACCTTC. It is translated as CASSKTQGEDGYTF.

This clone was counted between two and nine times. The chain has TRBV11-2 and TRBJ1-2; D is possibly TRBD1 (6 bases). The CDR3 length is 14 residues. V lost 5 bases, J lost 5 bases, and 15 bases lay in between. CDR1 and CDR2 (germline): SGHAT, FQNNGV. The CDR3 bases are TGTGCCAGCAGCCCGGGGGGCAGCCTTTATGGCTACACCTTC. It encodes CASSPGGSLYGYTF.

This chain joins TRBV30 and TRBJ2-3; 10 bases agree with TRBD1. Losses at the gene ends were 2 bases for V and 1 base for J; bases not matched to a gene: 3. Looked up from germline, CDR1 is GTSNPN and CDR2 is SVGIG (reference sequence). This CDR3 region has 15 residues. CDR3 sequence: CAWSSGTGGTDTQYF. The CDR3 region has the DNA TGTGCCTGGAGTTCCGGGACAGGGGGCACAGATACGCAGTATTTT.

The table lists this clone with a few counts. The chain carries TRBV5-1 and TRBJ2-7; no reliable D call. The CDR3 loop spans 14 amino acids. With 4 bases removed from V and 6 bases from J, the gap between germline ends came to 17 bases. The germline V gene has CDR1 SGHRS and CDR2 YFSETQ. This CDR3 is CASSGLAPPGEQYF. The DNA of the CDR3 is TGCGCCAGCAGCGGCCTCGCCCCCCCAGGCGAGCAGTACTTC.

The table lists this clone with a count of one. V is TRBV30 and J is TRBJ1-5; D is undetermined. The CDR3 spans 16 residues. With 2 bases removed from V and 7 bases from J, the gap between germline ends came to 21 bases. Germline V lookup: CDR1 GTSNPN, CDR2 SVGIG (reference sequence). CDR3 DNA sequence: TGTGCCTGGAGTTTTCCCACGGCAGGAATCGGCCAGCCCCAGCATTTT. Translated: CAWSFPTAGIGQPQHF.

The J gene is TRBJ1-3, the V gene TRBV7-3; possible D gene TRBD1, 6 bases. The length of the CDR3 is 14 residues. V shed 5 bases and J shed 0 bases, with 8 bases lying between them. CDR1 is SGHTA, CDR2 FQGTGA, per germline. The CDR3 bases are TGTGCCAGCAGCCGGGACAACTCTGGAAACACCATATATTTT. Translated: CASSRDNSGNTIYF.

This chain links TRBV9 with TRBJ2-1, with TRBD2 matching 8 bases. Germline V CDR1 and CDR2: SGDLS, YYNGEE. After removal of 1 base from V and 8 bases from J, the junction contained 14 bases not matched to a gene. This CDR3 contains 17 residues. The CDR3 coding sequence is TGTGCCAGCAGCGTACTCCAAGGAGCGGGAGCTCTCGATGAGCAGTTCTTC. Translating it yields CASSVLQGAGALDEQFF.